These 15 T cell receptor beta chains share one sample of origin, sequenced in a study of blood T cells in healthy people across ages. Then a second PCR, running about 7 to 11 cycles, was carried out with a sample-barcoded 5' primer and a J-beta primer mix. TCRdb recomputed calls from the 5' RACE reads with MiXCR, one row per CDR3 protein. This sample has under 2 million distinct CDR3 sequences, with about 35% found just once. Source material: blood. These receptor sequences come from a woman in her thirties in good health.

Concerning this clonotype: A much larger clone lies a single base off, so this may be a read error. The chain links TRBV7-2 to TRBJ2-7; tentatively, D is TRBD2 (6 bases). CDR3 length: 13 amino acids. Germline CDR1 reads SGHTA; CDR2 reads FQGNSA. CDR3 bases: TGTGTCAGCAGCCACGGGGGACGGGGCGAGCAGTACTTC. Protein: CVSSHGGRGEQYF.

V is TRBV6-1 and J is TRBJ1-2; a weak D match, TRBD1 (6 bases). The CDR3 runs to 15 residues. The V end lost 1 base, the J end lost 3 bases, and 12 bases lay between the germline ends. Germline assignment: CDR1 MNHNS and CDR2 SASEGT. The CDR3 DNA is TGTGCCAGCAGTGAAGGAAACAGGGCACACTATGGCTACACCTTC. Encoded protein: CASSEGNRAHYGYTF.

CDR3 in amino acids: CSARDGAGGPSYEQFF. As DNA, the CDR3 is TGCAGTGCTAGAGATGGAGCGGGAGGGCCCAGCTATGAGCAGTTCTTC. The chain recombines TRBV20-1 with TRBJ2-1; 10 bases agree with TRBD2. This CDR3 spans 16 amino acids. The V gene end was trimmed by 0 bases and the J gene end by 8 bases; junction bases not matched to a gene: 10. CDR1 and CDR2 (germline): DFQATT, SNEGSKA (reference sequence).

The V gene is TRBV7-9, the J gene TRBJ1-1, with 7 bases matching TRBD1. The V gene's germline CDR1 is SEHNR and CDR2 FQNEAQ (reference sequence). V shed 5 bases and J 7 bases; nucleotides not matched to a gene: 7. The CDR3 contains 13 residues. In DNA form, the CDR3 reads TGTGCCAGCAGCCTAGAAAGGACAGGTGAAGCTTTCTTT. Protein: CASSLERTGEAFF.

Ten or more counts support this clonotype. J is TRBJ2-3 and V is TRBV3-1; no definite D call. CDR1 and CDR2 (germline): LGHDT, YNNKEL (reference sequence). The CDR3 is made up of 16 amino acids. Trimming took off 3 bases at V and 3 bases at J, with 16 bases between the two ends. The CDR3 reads CASSHGRNRPTDTQYF. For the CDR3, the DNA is TGTGCCAGCAGCCACGGGCGCAACCGTCCTACAGATACGCAGTATTTT.

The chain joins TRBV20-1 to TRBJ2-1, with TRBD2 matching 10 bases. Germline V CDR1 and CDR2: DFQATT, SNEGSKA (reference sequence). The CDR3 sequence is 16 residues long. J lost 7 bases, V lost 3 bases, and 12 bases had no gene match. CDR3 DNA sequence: TGCAGTGCTAGTCATGGGCTAGCGGGAGTTTGTAATGAGCAGTTCTTC. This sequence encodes CSASHGLAGVCNEQFF.

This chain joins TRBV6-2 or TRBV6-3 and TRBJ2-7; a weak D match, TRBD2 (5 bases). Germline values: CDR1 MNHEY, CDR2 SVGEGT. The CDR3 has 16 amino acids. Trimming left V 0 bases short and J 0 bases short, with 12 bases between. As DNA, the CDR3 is TGTGCCAGCAGTTACTCGATCTTAGGGAGCTCCTACGAGCAGTACTTC. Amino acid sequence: CASSYSILGSSYEQYF.

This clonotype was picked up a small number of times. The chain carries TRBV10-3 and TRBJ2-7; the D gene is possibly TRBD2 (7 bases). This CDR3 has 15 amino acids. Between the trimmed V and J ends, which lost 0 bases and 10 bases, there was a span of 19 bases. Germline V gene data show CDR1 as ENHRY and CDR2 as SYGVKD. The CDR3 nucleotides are TGTGCCATCAGTGAGTCGAGGGACTTAGGGGGGGGCCAGTACTTC. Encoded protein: CAISESRDLGGGQYF.

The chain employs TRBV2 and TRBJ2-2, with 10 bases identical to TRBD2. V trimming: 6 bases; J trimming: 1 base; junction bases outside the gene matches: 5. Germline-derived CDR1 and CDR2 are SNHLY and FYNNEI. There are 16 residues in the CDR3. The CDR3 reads CASRPPSGGNTGELFF. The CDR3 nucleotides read TGTGCCAGCAGACCTCCTAGCGGGGGGAACACCGGGGAGCTGTTTTTT.

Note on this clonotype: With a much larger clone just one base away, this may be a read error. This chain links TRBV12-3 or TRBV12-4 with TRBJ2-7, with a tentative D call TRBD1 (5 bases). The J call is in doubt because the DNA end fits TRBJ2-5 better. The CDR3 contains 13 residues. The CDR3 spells CAGSYDSQETQYF. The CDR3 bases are TGTGCCGGCAGCTACGACAGCCAAGAGACCCAGTACTTC.

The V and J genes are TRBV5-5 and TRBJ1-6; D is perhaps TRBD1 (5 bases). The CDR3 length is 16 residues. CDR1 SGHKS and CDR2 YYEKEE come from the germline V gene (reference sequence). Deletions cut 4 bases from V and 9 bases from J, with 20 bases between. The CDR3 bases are TGTGCCAGCAGCAACACCGGGACTCAATTCGGTTCACCCCTCCACTTT. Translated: CASSNTGTQFGSPLHF.

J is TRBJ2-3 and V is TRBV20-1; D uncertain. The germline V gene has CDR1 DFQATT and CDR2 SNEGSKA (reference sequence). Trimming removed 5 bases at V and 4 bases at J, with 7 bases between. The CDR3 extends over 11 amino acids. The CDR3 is CSAGPADTQYF. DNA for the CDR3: TGCAGTGCTGGGCCGGCAGATACGCAGTATTTT.

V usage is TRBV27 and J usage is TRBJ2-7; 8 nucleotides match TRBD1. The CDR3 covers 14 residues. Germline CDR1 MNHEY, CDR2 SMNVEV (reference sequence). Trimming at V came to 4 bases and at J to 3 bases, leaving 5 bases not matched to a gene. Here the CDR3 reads CASSCGQGRYEQYF. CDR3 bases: TGTGCCAGCAGTTGTGGACAGGGTCGCTACGAGCAGTACTTC.

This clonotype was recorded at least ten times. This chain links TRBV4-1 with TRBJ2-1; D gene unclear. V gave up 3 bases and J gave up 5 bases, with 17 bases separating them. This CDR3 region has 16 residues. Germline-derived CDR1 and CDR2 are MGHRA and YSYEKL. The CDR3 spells CASSQPRLGKHNEQFF. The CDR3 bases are TGCGCCAGCAGCCAGCCCCGACTGGGGAAGCACAATGAGCAGTTCTTC.

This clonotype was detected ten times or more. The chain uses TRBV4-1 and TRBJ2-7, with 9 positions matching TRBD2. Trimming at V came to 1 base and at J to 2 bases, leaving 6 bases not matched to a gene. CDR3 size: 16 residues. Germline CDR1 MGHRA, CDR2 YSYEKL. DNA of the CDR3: TGCGCCAGCAGCCAAGCTTCGACTAGCGGAACCTACGAGCAGTACTTC. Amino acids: CASSQASTSGTYEQYF.